This T cell receptor (beta chain) was recorded in a study of cytomegalovirus exposure and HLA in healthy donors. The PCR had 60 Vbeta and 13 Jbeta primers. Data came from immunoSEQ multiplex PCR; TCRdb stores just in-frame clones and leaves some out. The repertoire includes approximately 140,000 clones, 80% to 85% of them detected once, and roughly 1.1% sits in the top ten. Study-wide points: Analysis was performed later, and it showed HLA-associated TCR beta chains to be more clonally expanded than equally common others. Some highly shared sequence variants likely arose as a pipeline artifact.

On this clone: No antigen is known for it.

This CDR3 is built from 13 residues. Germline CDR1 is MNHNY and CDR2 is SVGAGI (reference sequence). Germline trimming cut 4 bases from V and 4 bases from J; bases unmatched to any gene: 1. This receptor was identified in a boy younger than 18 in good health and CMV-seronegative. Specimen: PBMCs. The V gene is TRBV6-6, the J gene TRBJ1-5; 7 bases align to TRBD1. In DNA, the CDR3 is TGTGCCAGCAGTTCACAGGGGAATCAGCCCCAGCATTTT. Translated: CASSSQGNQPQHF.